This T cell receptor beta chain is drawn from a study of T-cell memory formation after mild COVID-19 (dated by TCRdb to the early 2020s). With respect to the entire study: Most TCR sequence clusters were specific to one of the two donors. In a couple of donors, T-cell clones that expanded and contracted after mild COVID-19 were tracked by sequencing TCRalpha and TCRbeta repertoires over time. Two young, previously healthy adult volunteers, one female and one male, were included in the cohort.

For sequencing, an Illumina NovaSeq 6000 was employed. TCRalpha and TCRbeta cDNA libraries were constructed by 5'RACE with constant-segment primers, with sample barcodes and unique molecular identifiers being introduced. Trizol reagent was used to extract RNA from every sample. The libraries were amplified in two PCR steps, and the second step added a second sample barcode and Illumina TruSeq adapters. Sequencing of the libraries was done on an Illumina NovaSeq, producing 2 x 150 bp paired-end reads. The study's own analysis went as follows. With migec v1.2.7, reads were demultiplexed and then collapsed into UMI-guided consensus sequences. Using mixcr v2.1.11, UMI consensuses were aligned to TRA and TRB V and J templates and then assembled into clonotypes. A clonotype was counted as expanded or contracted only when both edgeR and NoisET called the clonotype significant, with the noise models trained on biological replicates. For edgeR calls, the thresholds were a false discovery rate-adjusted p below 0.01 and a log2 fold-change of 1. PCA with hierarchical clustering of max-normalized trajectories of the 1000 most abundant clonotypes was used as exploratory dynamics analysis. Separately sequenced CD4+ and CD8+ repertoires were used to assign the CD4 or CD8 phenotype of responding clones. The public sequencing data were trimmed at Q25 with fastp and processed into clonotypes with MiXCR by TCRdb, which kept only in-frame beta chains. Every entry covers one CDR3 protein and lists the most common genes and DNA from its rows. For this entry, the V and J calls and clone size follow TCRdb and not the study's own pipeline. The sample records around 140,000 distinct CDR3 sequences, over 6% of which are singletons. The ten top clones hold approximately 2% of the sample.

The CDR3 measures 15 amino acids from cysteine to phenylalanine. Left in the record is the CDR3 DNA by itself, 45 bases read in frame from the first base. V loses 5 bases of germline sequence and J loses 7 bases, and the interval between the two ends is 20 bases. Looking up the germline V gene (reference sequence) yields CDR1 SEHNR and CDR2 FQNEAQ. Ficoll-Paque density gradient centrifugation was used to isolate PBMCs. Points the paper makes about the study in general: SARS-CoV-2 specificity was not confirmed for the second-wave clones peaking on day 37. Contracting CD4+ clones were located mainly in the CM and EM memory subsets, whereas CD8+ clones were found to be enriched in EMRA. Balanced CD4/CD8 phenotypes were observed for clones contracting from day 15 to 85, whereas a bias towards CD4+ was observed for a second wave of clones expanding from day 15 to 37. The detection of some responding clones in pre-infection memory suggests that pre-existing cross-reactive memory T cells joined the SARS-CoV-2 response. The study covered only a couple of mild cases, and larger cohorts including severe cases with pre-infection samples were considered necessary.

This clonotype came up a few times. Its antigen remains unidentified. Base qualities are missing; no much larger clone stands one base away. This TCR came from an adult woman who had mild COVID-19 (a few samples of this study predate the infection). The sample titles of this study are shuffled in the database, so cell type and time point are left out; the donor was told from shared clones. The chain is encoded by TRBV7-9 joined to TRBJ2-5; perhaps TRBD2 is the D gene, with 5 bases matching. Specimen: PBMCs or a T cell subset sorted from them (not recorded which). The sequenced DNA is TGTGCCAGCAGCCCAGAGGGCTCCCGAAGCGGGACCCAGTACTTC. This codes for CASSPEGSRSGTQYF.